Listed here is a single TCR beta chain. Its target is unknown. The data stem from a study of T cells in Graves' hyperthyroidism and ophthalmopathy. About the research overall: Sampling of peripheral blood happened at initial diagnosis, prior to any treatment.

Among the patients, aged 18 to 65, hyperthyroidism was newly diagnosed and had lasted under 2 months. Progressors' blood was drawn at hyperthyroidism diagnosis, before ophthalmopathy symptoms. Authors of the study amplified TCR beta CDR3 regions from RNA transcripts. The TCR CDR3 first-round RT-PCR relied on the HTBI primer set. TCRdb ran MiXCR on the multiplex PCR reads and lists one entry per CDR3 protein. The repertoire holds a few hundred thousand distinct CDR3 sequences, with less than 20% as singletons. Study results and caveats: Among thyroid clonotypes expanded above 0.001, most also appeared in blood.

This clonotype was sampled from a woman aged 18 to 35 with Graves' hyperthyroidism that later progressed to Graves' ophthalmopathy. Sequencing was done on a sample of blood.

The CDR3 DNA reads TGCGCCAGCAGCCGCCCCGGGGGGGCGACGGAAGAGACCCAGTACTTC. Its translation is CASSRPGGATEETQYF. The V call is TRBV4-1, the J call TRBJ2-5, with 8 bases aligning to TRBD2. This CDR3 region has 16 residues. With 4 bases clipped from V and 3 bases from J, the junction kept 10 bases outside the gene matches. The V gene's germline CDR1 is MGHRA and CDR2 YSYEKL.